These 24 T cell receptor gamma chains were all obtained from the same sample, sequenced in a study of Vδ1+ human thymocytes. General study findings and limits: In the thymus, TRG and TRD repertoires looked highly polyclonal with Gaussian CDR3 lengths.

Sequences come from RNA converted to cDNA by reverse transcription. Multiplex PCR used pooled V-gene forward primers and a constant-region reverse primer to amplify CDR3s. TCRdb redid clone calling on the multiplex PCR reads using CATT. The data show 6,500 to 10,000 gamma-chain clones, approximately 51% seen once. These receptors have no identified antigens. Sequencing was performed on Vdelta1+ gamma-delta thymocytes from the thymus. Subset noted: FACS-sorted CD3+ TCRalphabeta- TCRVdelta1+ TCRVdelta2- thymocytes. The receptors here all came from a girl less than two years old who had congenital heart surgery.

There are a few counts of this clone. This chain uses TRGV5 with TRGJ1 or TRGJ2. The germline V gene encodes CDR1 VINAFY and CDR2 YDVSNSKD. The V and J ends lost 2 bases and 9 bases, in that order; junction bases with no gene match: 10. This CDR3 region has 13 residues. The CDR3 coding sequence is TGTGCCACCTGGGACACCTCGAGGGTTAAGAAACTCTTT. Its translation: CATWDTSRVKKLF.

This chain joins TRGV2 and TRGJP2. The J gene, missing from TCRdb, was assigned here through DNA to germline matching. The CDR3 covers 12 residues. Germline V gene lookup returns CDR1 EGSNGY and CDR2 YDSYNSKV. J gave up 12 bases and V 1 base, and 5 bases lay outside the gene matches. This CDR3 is CATWDGLGIKTF. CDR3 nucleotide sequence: TGTGCCACCTGGGACGGCCTTGGGATCAAGACGTTT.

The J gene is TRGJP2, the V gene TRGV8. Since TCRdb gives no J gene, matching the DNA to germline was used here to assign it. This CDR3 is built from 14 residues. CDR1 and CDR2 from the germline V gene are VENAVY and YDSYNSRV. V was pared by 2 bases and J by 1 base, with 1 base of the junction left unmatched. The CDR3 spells CATWDISSDWIKTF. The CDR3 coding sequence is TGTGCCACCTGGGATATTAGTAGTGATTGGATCAAGACGTTT.

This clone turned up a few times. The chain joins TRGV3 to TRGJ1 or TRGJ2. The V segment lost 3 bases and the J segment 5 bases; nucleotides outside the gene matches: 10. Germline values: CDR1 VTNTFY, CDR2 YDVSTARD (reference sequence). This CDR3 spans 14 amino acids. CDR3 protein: CATWDQRVDYKKLF. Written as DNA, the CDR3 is TGTGCCACCTGGGACCAGCGTGTAGATTATAAGAAACTCTTT.

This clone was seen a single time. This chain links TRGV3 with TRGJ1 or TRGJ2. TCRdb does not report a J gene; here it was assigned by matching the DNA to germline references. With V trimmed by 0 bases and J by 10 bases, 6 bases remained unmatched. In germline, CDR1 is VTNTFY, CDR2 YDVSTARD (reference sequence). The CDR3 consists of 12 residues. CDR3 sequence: CATWDRRWKKLF. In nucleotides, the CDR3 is TGTGCCACCTGGGACAGGCGTTGGAAGAAACTCTTT.

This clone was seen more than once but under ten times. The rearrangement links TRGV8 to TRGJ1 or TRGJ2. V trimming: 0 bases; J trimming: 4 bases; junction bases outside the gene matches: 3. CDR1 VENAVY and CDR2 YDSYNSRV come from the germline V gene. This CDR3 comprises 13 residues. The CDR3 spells CATWDRRYYKKLF. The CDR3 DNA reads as TGTGCCACCTGGGATAGGAGGTATTATAAGAAACTCTTT.

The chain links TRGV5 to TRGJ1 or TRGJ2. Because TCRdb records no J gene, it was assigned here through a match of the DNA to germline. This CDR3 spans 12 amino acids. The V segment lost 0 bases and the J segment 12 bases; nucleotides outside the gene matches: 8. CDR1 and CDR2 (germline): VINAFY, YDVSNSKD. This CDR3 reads CATWDRHQGKLF. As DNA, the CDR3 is TGTGCCACCTGGGACAGGCATCAGGGGAAACTCTTT.

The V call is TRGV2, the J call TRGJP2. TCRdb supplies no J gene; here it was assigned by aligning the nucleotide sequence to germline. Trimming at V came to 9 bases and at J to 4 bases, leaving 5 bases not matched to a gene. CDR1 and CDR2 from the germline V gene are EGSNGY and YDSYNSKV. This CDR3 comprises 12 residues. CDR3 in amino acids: CATQPSDWIKTF. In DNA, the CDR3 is TGTGCCACCCAGCCTAGTGATTGGATCAAGACGTTT.

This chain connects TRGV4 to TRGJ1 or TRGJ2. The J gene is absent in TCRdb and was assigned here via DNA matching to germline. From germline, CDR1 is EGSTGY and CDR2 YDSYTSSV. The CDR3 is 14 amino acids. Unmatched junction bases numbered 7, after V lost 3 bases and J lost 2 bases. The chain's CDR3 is CATWDNFHYYKKLF. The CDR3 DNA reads TGTGCCACCTGGGATAATTTCCATTATTATAAGAAACTCTTT.

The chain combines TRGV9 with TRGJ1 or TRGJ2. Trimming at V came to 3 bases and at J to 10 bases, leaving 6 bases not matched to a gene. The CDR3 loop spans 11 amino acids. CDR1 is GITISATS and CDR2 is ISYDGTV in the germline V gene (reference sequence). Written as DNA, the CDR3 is TGTGCCTTGTGGGAGCAGTACAAGAAACTCTTT. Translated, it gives CALWEQYKKLF.

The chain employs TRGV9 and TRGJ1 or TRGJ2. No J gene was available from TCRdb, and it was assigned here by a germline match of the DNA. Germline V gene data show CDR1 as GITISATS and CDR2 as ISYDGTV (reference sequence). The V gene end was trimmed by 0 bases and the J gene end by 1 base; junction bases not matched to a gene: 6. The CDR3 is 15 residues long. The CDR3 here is CALWEVGENYYKKLF. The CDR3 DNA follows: TGTGCCTTGTGGGAGGTGGGGGAAAATTATTATAAGAAACTCTTT.

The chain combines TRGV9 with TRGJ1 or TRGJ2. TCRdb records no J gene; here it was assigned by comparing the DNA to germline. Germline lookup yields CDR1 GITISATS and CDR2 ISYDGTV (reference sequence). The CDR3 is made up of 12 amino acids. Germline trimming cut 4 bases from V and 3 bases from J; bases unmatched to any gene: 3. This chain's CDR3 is CALWDTYYKKLF. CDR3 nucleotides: TGTGCCTTGTGGGATACTTATTATAAGAAACTCTTT.

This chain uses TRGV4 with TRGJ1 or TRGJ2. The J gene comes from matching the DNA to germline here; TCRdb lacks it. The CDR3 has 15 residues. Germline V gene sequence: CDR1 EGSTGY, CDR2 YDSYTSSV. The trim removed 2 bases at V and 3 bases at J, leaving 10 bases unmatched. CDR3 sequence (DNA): TGTGCCACCTGGGATGCCCCGCGAGCTTATTATAAGAAACTCTTT. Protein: CATWDAPRAYYKKLF.

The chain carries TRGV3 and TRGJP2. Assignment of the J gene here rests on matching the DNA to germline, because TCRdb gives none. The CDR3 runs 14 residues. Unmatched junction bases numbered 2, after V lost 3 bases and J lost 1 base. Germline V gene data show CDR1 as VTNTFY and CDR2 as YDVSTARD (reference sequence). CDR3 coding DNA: TGTGCCACCTGGGACCCTAGTAGTGATTGGATCAAGACGTTT. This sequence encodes CATWDPSSDWIKTF.

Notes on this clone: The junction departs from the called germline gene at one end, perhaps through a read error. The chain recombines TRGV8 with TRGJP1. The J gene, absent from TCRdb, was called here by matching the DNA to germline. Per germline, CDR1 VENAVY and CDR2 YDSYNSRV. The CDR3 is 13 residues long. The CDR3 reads CTTWDTTGWFKIF. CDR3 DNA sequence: TGTACCACCTGGGATACCACTGGTTGGTTCAAGATATTT.

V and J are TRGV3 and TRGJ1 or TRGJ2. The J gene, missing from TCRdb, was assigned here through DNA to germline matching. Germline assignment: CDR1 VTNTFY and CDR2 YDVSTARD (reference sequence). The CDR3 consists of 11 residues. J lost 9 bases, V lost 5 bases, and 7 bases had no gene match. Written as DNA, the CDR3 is TGTGCCACCTGGGTTCCACCTAAGAAACTCTTT. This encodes CATWVPPKKLF.

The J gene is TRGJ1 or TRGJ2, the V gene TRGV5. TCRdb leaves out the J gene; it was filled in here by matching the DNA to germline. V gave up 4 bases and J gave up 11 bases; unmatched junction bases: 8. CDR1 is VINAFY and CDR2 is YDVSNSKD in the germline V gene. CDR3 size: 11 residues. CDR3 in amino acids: CATWERWEKLF. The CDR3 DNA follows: TGTGCCACCTGGGAAAGGTGGGAGAAACTCTTT.

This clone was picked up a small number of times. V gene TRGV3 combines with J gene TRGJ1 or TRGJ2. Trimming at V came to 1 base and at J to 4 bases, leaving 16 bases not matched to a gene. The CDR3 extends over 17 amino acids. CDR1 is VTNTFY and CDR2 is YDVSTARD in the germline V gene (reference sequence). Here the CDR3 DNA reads TGTGCCACCTGGGACAGTTTAACCCTCCCCAGGTATTATAAGAAACTCTTT. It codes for CATWDSLTLPRYYKKLF.

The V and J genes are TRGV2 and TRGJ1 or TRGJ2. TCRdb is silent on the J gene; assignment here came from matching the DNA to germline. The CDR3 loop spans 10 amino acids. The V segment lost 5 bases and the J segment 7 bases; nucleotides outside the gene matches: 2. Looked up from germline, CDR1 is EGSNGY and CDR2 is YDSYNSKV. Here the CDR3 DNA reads TGTGCCACCTGGGGATATAAGAAACTCTTT. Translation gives CATWGYKKLF.

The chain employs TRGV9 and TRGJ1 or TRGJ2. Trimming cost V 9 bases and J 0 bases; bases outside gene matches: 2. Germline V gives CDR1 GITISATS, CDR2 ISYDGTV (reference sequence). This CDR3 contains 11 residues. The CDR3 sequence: CALPNYYKKLF. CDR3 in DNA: TGTGCCTTGCCGAATTATTATAAGAAACTCTTT.

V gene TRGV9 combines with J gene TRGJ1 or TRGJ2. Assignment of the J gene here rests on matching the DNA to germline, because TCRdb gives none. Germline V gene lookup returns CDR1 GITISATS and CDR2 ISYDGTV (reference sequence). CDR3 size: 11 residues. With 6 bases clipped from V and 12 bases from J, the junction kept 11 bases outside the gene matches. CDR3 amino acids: CALWLLKGKLF. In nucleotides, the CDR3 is TGTGCCTTGTGGCTTTTAAAGGGGAAACTCTTT.

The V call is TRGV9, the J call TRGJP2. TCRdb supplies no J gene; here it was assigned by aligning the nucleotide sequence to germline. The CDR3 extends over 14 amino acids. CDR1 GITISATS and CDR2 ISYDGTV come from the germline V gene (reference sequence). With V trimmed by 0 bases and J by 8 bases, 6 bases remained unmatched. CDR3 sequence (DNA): TGTGCCTTGTGGGAGGTGCTGGGCGATTGGATCAAGACGTTT. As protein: CALWEVLGDWIKTF.

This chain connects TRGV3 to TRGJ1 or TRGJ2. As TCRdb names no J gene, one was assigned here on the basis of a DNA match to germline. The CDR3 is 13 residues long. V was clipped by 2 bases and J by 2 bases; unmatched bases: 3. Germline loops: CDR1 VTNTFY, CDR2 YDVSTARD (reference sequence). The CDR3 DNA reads TGTGCCACCTGGGACACCCATTATTATAAGAAACTCTTT. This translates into CATWDTHYYKKLF.

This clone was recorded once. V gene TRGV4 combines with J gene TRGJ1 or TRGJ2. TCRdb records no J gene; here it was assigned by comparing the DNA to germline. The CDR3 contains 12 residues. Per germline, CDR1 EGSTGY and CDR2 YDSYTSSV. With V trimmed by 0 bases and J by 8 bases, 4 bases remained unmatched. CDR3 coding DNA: TGTGCCACCTGGGATGGGAACAATAAGAAACTCTTT. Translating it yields CATWDGNNKKLF.